This passage covers 11 T cell receptor beta chains from one sample sequenced in a study of early T cells in non-severe SARS-CoV-2 infection. TCRdb reanalysed the 5' RACE reads using MiXCR and keeps one entry per CDR3 protein. The sample holds about 45,000 distinct CDR3 sequences; roughly 11% are singletons and the top ten take less than 25%. Sequencing input: whole blood. The receptors were gathered from an adult who was a healthcare worker with PCR-confirmed SARS-CoV-2 infection or an uninfected control (not recorded which).

This clonotype came up many times. The J gene is TRBJ1-2, the V gene TRBV29-1, with 7 bases aligning to TRBD1. J gave up 2 bases and V 7 bases, and 4 bases lay outside the gene matches. Germline V gene sequence: CDR1 SQVTM, CDR2 ANQGSEA. The CDR3 has 12 amino acids. The chain's CDR3 is CSGMTGNYGYTF. The DNA for the CDR3 is TGCAGCGGGATGACAGGGAACTATGGCTACACCTTC.

The rearrangement uses TRBV5-1 and TRBJ2-7; D possibly matches TRBD1 or TRBD2 (5 bases each). The germline V and J ends were trimmed by 3 bases and 4 bases, with 11 bases remaining between them. Germline CDR1 reads SGHRS; CDR2 reads YFSETQ. The CDR3 covers 13 residues. Here the CDR3 reads CASSSGPIYEQYF. The CDR3 coding sequence is TGCGCCAGCAGCTCGGGGCCGATTTACGAGCAGTACTTC.

This clonotype was observed a few times. J is TRBJ2-1 and V is TRBV20-1, with 12 bases fitting TRBD2. The CDR3 totals 16 residues. Germline trimming cut 1 base from V and 4 bases from J; bases unmatched to any gene: 5. The germline V gene encodes CDR1 DFQATT and CDR2 SNEGSKA (reference sequence). The CDR3 region is CSARASGRADYNEQFF. CDR3 nucleotides: TGCAGTGCTAGAGCTAGCGGGAGGGCCGATTACAATGAGCAGTTCTTC.

The chain's CDR3 is CASRQGTNTGELFF. The CDR3 DNA reads as TGTGCCAGTAGACAGGGGACTAACACCGGGGAGCTGTTTTTT. V and J are TRBV25-1 and TRBJ2-2, with TRBD1 matching over 8 bases. V dropped 9 bases and J dropped 2; count of bases not matched to a gene: 5. Looked up from germline, CDR1 is MGHDK and CDR2 is SYGVNS. This CDR3 is built from 14 residues.

Ten or more counts support this clonotype. The chain carries TRBV15 and TRBJ1-4; possible D gene TRBD1, 6 bases. V lost 0 bases and J 7 bases, leaving 12 bases between the germline ends. The germline V gene encodes CDR1 LNHNV and CDR2 YYDKDF (reference sequence). The CDR3 consists of 15 residues. CDR3 residues: CATSREDMTGEKLFF. The DNA of the CDR3 is TGTGCCACCAGCAGAGAGGACATGACAGGTGAAAAACTGTTTTTT.

This clonotype was found many times. The genes are TRBV12-3 or TRBV12-4 and TRBJ2-1, with a weak D call TRBD1 (5 bases). Trimming pared 3 bases from V and 5 bases from J, leaving 8 bases between. This CDR3 is built from 13 residues. The chain's CDR3 is CASSFQGDNEQFF. For the CDR3, the DNA is TGTGCCAGCAGTTTCCAGGGTGACAATGAGCAGTTCTTC.

This clonotype was observed at least ten times. The chain recombines TRBV12-3 or TRBV12-4 with TRBJ1-1; D perhaps matches TRBD1 (5 bases). V was cut by 7 bases and J by 5 bases, with 20 bases left in between. The CDR3 is made up of 15 amino acids. CDR3 region: CASNSGRAVVTEAFF. The DNA for the CDR3 is TGTGCCAGCAATTCGGGCAGGGCGGTCGTGACTGAAGCTTTCTTT.

As concerns this clonotype: A read error may produce the germline difference seen at one junction end. This chain uses TRBV9 with TRBJ2-2; TRBD1 is a possible D gene (6 bases). The CDR3 spans 15 residues. Germline V CDR1 and CDR2: SGDLS, YYNGEE. The CDR3 sequence is CAGSLRTANTGELFF. DNA of the CDR3: TGTGCCGGCAGCCTCCGGACAGCGAACACCGGGGAGCTGTTTTTT.

This chain links TRBV7-6 with TRBJ2-1, with D tentatively TRBD1 (5 bases). The CDR3 sequence is 14 residues long. V gave up 5 bases and J gave up 15 bases, with 23 bases separating them. Germline-derived CDR1 and CDR2 are SGHVS and FNYEAQ. CDR3 DNA: TGTGCCAGCAGCAATCCCCTCGCAGGGATCGCTATGTTCTTC. Translation gives CASSNPLAGIAMFF. Based on the CDR3 plus reference TRBV7-6 and TRBJ2-1, the full variable domain is GAGVSQSPRYKVTKRGQDVALRCDPISGHVSLYWYRQALGQGPEFLTYFNYEAQQDKSGLPNDRFSAERPEGSISTLTIQRTEQRDSAMYRCASSNPLAGIAMFFGPGTRLTVL.

This clonotype occurred a few times. The chain uses TRBV7-9 and TRBJ2-1; 8 bases match TRBD1. Germline CDR1 SEHNR, CDR2 FQNEAQ (reference sequence). With V trimmed by 1 base and J by 4 bases, 3 bases remained unmatched. This CDR3 contains 15 residues. In DNA, the CDR3 is TGTGCCAGCAGCTTAGGACAGGGGTTATACAATGAGCAGTTCTTC. Protein: CASSLGQGLYNEQFF.

The chain combines TRBV7-2 with TRBJ1-6; no clear D. From germline, CDR1 is SGHTA and CDR2 FQGNSA. The CDR3 has 13 amino acids. Trimming left V 3 bases short and J 10 bases short, with 10 bases between. CDR3 protein: CASSFRTGSPLHF. Written as DNA, the CDR3 is TGTGCCAGCAGCTTTCGGACCGGGTCACCCCTCCACTTT.